These 30 T cell receptor beta chains originate from one sample sequenced in a study of blood T cell repertoires in COVID-19. Some clones are missing from TCRdb's copy, which holds only in-frame ones; the method was immunoSEQ multiplex PCR. The sample holds hundreds of thousands of clones, about 88% seen once. Source material: PBMCs or T cells enriched from blood (not recorded which). These receptors all stem from a woman aged 55-75 years in a cohort exposed to, infected with or recovered from COVID-19 (not recorded which).

The chain uses TRBV10-3 and TRBJ1-1; possibly TRBD1 for D (6 bases). This CDR3 has 15 amino acids. CDR1 ENHRY and CDR2 SYGVKD come from the germline V gene. Trimming left V 3 bases short and J 4 bases short, with 15 bases between. Here the CDR3 reads CAISDPRGIGTEAFF. The CDR3 DNA reads TGTGCCATCAGTGACCCAAGGGGGATTGGCACTGAAGCTTTCTTT.

This chain uses TRBV7-9 with TRBJ1-6; 8 positions agree with TRBD1. Germline lookup yields CDR1 SEHNR and CDR2 FQNEAQ (reference sequence). The trim removed 1 base at V and 6 bases at J, leaving 8 bases unmatched. CDR3 length equals 17 residues. In nucleotides, the CDR3 is TGTGCCAGCAGCTTAGGTCATGTCAGGGGGCCTAATTCACCCCTCCACTTT. It yields the protein CASSLGHVRGPNSPLHF. The complete variable domain, with remaining parts taken from reference TRBV7-9 and TRBJ1-6, reads DTGVSQNPRHKITKRGQNVTFRCDPISEHNRLYWYRQTLGQGPEFLTYFQNEAQLEKSRLLSDRFSAERPKGSFSTLEIQRTEQGDSAMYLCASSLGHVRGPNSPLHFGNGTRLTVT.

The chain carries TRBV11-2 and TRBJ2-7; the D is unclear. Trimming left V 5 bases short and J 2 bases short, with 16 bases between. CDR3 length equals 15 residues. CDR1 is SGHAT and CDR2 is FQNNGV in the germline V gene. CDR3 bases: TGTGCCAGCAGCATACCTTCGGAGAATCCCTACGAGCAGTACTTC. This translates into CASSIPSENPYEQYF.

The chain has TRBV28 and TRBJ1-1; no reliable D call. The CDR3 extends over 11 amino acids. Germline lookup yields CDR1 MDHEN and CDR2 SYDVKM. V lost 4 bases and J 10 bases, leaving 10 bases between the germline ends. The CDR3 DNA reads TGTGCCAGCAGTTACCCGCGAGGAGCTTTCTTT. Its protein product is CASSYPRGAFF. Full variable domain (rest looked up from reference TRBV28 and TRBJ1-1): DVKVTQSSRYLVKRTGEKVFLECVQDMDHENMFWYRQDPGLGLRLIYFSYDVKMKEKGDIPEGYSVSREKKERFSLILESASTNQTSMYLCASSYPRGAFFGQGTRLTVV.

The chain couples TRBV7-6 to TRBJ1-1; D remains unclear. CDR1 SGHVS and CDR2 FNYEAQ come from the germline V gene. The length of the CDR3 is 13 residues. V shed 4 bases and J shed 0 bases, with 6 bases lying between them. CDR3: CASSSQVNTEAFF. As DNA, the CDR3 is TGTGCCAGCAGCTCCCAGGTGAACACTGAAGCTTTCTTT.

In DNA, the CDR3 is TGTGCCAGCAGCCCCATCAACGAGCAGTACTTC. Its translation is CASSPINEQYF. The rearrangement joins TRBV9 to TRBJ2-7, with D unclear. The CDR3 covers 11 residues. V shed 4 bases and J shed 5 bases, with 7 bases lying between them. Germline V gives CDR1 SGDLS, CDR2 YYNGEE.

V is TRBV18 and J is TRBJ1-4, with no clear D. V was pared by 5 bases and J by 7 bases, with 8 bases between. The CDR3 contains 12 residues. Germline V gene sequence: CDR1 KGHSH, CDR2 LQKENI. CDR3 region: CASSISSEKLFF. CDR3 nucleotides: TGTGCCAGCTCAATCTCCAGTGAAAAACTGTTTTTT.

The V gene is TRBV7-9, the J gene TRBJ2-6; D might be TRBD1 (5 bases). Between the trimmed V and J ends, which lost 0 bases and 9 bases, there was a span of 9 bases. Germline V gene data show CDR1 as SEHNR and CDR2 as FQNEAQ (reference sequence). The length of the CDR3 is 14 residues. The CDR3 region is CASSLAQGFNVLTF. In DNA, the CDR3 is TGTGCCAGCAGCTTAGCGCAGGGTTTCAACGTCCTGACTTTC.

The rearrangement links TRBV18 to TRBJ2-7; TRBD1 matches at 10 bases. With V trimmed by 2 bases and J by 11 bases, 6 bases remained unmatched. From germline, CDR1 is KGHSH and CDR2 LQKENI. The CDR3 runs to 13 residues. This chain's CDR3 is CASSPERQGAKYF. CDR3 nucleotides: TGTGCCAGCTCACCAGAAAGACAGGGGGCTAAGTACTTC. The full variable domain, its missing parts supplied by reference TRBV18 and TRBJ2-7, is NAGVMQNPRHLVRRRGQEARLRCSPMKGHSHVYWYRQLPEEGLKFMVYLQKENIIDESGMPKERFSAEFPKEGPSILRIQQVVRGDSAAYFCASSPERQGAKYFGPGTRLTVT.

This chain uses TRBV24-1 with TRBJ1-2; TRBD1 agrees at 8 bases. The CDR3 is made up of 13 amino acids. The germline gives CDR1 KGHDR, CDR2 SFDVKD. V dropped 4 bases and J dropped 3; count of bases not matched to a gene: 0. The CDR3 reads CATSEDRDYGYTF. The CDR3 DNA is TGTGCCACCAGTGAGGACAGGGACTATGGCTACACCTTC.

V usage is TRBV10-3 and J usage is TRBJ2-1; TRBD1 matches 7 bases. The CDR3 extends over 12 amino acids. V dropped 6 bases and J dropped 6; count of bases not matched to a gene: 2. Germline V gives CDR1 ENHRY, CDR2 SYGVKD. CDR3 sequence (DNA): TGTGCCATCAGGGGGACAGCCAATGAGCAGTTCTTC. Translation gives CAIRGTANEQFF.

This rearrangement joins TRBV7-3 to TRBJ2-1, with TRBD1 as a possible D gene (6 bases). Trimming removed 5 bases at V and 3 bases at J, with 17 bases between. Germline loops: CDR1 SGHTA, CDR2 FQGTGA. This CDR3 is built from 16 residues. Here the CDR3 DNA reads TGTGCCAGCAGCCAACAGGGTTCAGTAGGCTACAATGAGCAGTTCTTC. It yields the protein CASSQQGSVGYNEQFF.

Points on this clone: At one end the junction does not follow the germline gene, possibly because of a read error. The gene calls are TRBV7-7 and TRBJ2-2; possible D gene TRBD2, 5 bases. CDR1 is SSHAT and CDR2 is FNYEAQ in the germline V gene (reference sequence). The CDR3 sequence is 16 residues long. CDR3 in amino acids: CASSLTSGRVGGELFF. CDR3 sequence (DNA): TGTGCTAGCAGCTTAACGAGTGGGAGAGTCGGCGGGGAGCTGTTTTTT.

The rearrangement joins TRBV10-3 to TRBJ2-3; 13 bases map to TRBD2. J lost 1 base, V lost 5 bases, and 9 bases had no gene match. Germline-derived CDR1 and CDR2 are ENHRY and SYGVKD. The CDR3 totals 18 residues. In DNA, the CDR3 is TGTGCCATCAGTATAATCGGGACTAGCGGGGCAGGCACAGATACGCAGTATTTT. This sequence encodes CAISIIGTSGAGTDTQYF.

This clone was counted a single time. The rearrangement links TRBV6-2 or TRBV6-3 to TRBJ1-2; D gene unclear. Germline loops: CDR1 MNHEY, CDR2 SVGEGT. With 4 bases removed from V and 6 bases from J, the gap between germline ends came to 12 bases. CDR3 length equals 13 residues. As DNA, the CDR3 is TGTGCCAGCAGTTCCCGGGAATCGGATGGCTACACCTTC. Translating gives CASSSRESDGYTF.

This chain connects TRBV5-1 to TRBJ2-2; TRBD1 is a possible D gene (6 bases). CDR1 and CDR2 from the germline V gene are SGHRS and YFSETQ. V shed 4 bases and J shed 5 bases, with 12 bases lying between them. The CDR3 is 14 amino acids. The CDR3 loop is CASSQKTGTGELFF. CDR3 nucleotide sequence: TGCGCCAGCAGCCAAAAAACAGGGACCGGGGAGCTGTTTTTT.

This chain joins TRBV7-8 and TRBJ1-5; 7 nucleotides align to TRBD1. The CDR3 covers 15 residues. Per germline, CDR1 SGHVS and CDR2 FQNEAQ. V was clipped by 1 base and J by 5 bases; unmatched bases: 5. CDR3 residues: CASSLEQGRDQPQHF. CDR3 nucleotide sequence: TGTGCCAGCAGCTTAGAACAGGGGCGCGATCAGCCCCAGCATTTT.

The chain has TRBV30 and TRBJ2-5; 10 bases are a match to TRBD1. Germline-derived CDR1 and CDR2 are GTSNPN and SVGIG (reference sequence). This CDR3 contains 13 residues. Trimming removed 4 bases from V and 5 bases from J; junction bases left unmatched: 4. CDR3 sequence (DNA): TGTGCCTGGAAAAGACAGGGGGCGGAGACCCAGTACTTC. Translated, it gives CAWKRQGAETQYF.

The rearrangement joins TRBV9 to TRBJ2-1, with D maybe TRBD2 (6 bases). The germline CDR1 and CDR2 sequences are SGDLS and YYNGEE. Trimming took off 2 bases at V and 2 bases at J, with 11 bases between the two ends. The CDR3 loop spans 15 amino acids. CDR3 loop: CASSVSGAAYNEQFF. CDR3 DNA: TGTGCCAGCAGCGTTAGCGGAGCAGCCTACAATGAGCAGTTCTTC. The entire variable domain, with the rest obtained from reference TRBV9 and TRBJ2-1, is as follows: DSGVTQTPKHLITATGQRVTLRCSPRSGDLSVYWYQQSLDQGLQFLIQYYNGEERAKGNILERFSAQQFPDLHSELNLSSLELGDSALYFCASSVSGAAYNEQFFGPGTRLTVL.

The V gene is TRBV5-4, the J gene TRBJ1-1; D is uncertain. V was pared by 0 bases and J by 5 bases, with 8 bases between. The CDR3 covers 13 residues. CDR1 is SGHNT, CDR2 YYREEE, per germline (reference sequence). For the CDR3, the DNA is TGTGCCAGCAGCTTGGCGCTGGAGACTGAAGCTTTCTTT. Translation: CASSLALETEAFF.

The chain links TRBV5-1 to TRBJ2-3; 9 bases match TRBD2. The CDR3 is made up of 17 amino acids. Germline V gene sequence: CDR1 SGHRS, CDR2 YFSETQ. The trim removed 1 base at V and 3 bases at J, leaving 9 bases unmatched. CDR3: CASSLKPSGEGTDTQYF. The DNA of the CDR3 is TGCGCCAGCAGCTTGAAGCCTAGCGGGGAGGGAACAGATACGCAGTATTTT.

V is TRBV6-1 and J is TRBJ2-7; D ambiguous. V was clipped by 0 bases and J by 2 bases, with 8 bases between them. The germline gives CDR1 MNHNS, CDR2 SASEGT. CDR3 length equals 14 residues. Here the CDR3 reads CASSEAALTYEQYF. The CDR3 DNA is TGTGCCAGCAGTGAAGCGGCACTAACCTACGAGCAGTACTTC.

This clone was detected only once. V is TRBV28 and J is TRBJ1-2, with 7 bases aligning to TRBD1. The CDR3 covers 14 residues. The ends lost 3 bases at V and 8 bases at J; junction bases unmatched: 9. Germline CDR1 reads MDHEN; CDR2 reads SYDVKM. In DNA form, the CDR3 reads TGTGCCAGCAGTTTGGTACAGGGGCGAAGCGGCTACACCTTC. Amino acids: CASSLVQGRSGYTF.

For the CDR3, the DNA is TGTGCCAGCAGCCCGACAGGGAGGGAAAAACTGTTTTTT. It specifies CASSPTGREKLFF. The chain employs TRBV7-6 and TRBJ1-4; 7 bases are shared with TRBD1. The V gene's germline CDR1 is SGHVS and CDR2 FNYEAQ. The V segment lost 5 bases and the J segment 8 bases; nucleotides outside the gene matches: 5. This CDR3 is built from 13 residues.

The chain combines TRBV5-4 with TRBJ2-7; 9 bases match TRBD1. Trimming took 4 bases from V and 0 from J; bases not matched to a gene: 8. CDR1 SGHNT and CDR2 YYREEE come from the germline V gene (reference sequence). There are 16 residues in the CDR3. DNA of the CDR3: TGTGCCAGCAGCCGACTCGGACAGGGGATCTCCTACGAGCAGTACTTC. This encodes CASSRLGQGISYEQYF.

The rearrangement uses TRBV28 and TRBJ2-2; 10 bases are a match to TRBD2. With V trimmed by 6 bases and J by 2 bases, 9 bases remained unmatched. This CDR3 is built from 17 residues. The germline gives CDR1 MDHEN, CDR2 SYDVKM. The CDR3 nucleotides read TGTGCCAGCAGCCAGACTCTAGCGGGGGTTAACACCGGGGAGCTGTTTTTT. The encoded protein is CASSQTLAGVNTGELFF. The variable domain in full, with the rest retrieved from reference TRBV28 and TRBJ2-2, is DVKVTQSSRYLVKRTGEKVFLECVQDMDHENMFWYRQDPGLGLRLIYFSYDVKMKEKGDIPEGYSVSREKKERFSLILESASTNQTSMYLCASSQTLAGVNTGELFFGEGSRLTVL.

In this sample, this clone turned up a few times. The chain recombines TRBV19 with TRBJ2-1; 10 bases map to TRBD2. The CDR3 has 16 residues. CDR1 and CDR2 from the germline V gene are LNHDA and SQIVND (reference sequence). J gave up 4 bases and V 0 bases, and 3 bases lay outside the gene matches. CDR3 in DNA: TGTGCCAGTAGTATAGATTCTAGCGGGAGTTACAATGAGCAGTTCTTC. It is translated as CASSIDSSGSYNEQFF.

This clone was observed once. The chain couples TRBV28 to TRBJ2-7; 7 bases map to TRBD2. Germline loops: CDR1 MDHEN, CDR2 SYDVKM. J gave up 2 bases and V 6 bases, and 22 bases lay outside the gene matches. The CDR3 sequence is 19 residues long. CDR3 nucleotides: TGTGCCAGCAGACACCGACAGAACCTCCGGGGGAGGGCTACCTACGAGCAGTACTTC. It encodes CASRHRQNLRGRATYEQYF.

The chain has TRBV6-1 and TRBJ2-4, with D tentatively TRBD1 (5 bases). The germline V gene encodes CDR1 MNHNS and CDR2 SASEGT. The CDR3 is made up of 16 amino acids. V lost 3 bases and J lost 0, with 12 bases in between. CDR3 coding DNA: TGTGCCAGCAGTGAGTCAGGGAACCTAGCCAAAAACATTCAGTACTTC. Protein: CASSESGNLAKNIQYF.

There are a few counts of this clone. The chain combines TRBV2 with TRBJ2-5; TRBD2 matches at 9 bases. Germline trimming cut 7 bases from V and 10 bases from J; bases unmatched to any gene: 10. The germline V gene has CDR1 SNHLY and CDR2 FYNNEI. This CDR3 has 13 amino acids. CDR3 nucleotide sequence: TGTGCCAGCAAGGCGGGAGGGCCGTATAGCCAGTACTTC. This encodes CASKAGGPYSQYF. Based on the CDR3 plus reference TRBV2 and TRBJ2-5, the full variable domain is EPEVTQTPSHQVTQMGQEVILRCVPISNHLYFYWYRQILGQKVEFLVSFYNNEISEKSEIFDDQFSVERPDGSNFTLKIRSTKLEDSAMYFCASKAGGPYSQYFGPGTRLLVL.